Listed here are 12 T cell receptor beta chains from one sample, sequenced in a study of OX40 agonist ivuxolimab in advanced cancers. Profiling relied on immunoSEQ multiplex PCR, and the TCRdb table lists in-frame clones only, not all of them. The repertoire holds 70,000 to 90,000 clones, with around 85% as singletons. This specimen consisted of CD4+ or CD8+ T cells sorted from blood, obtained in a trial of the OX40 agonist ivuxolimab. All receptors derive from an adult with an advanced solid tumor such as melanoma, head and neck, liver or kidney cancer.

The J gene is TRBJ2-5, the V gene TRBV5-1; the match to TRBD1 covers 8 bases. J was trimmed by 1 base and V by 4 bases; bases with no gene match: 12. The CDR3 loop spans 17 amino acids. The germline V gene has CDR1 SGHRS and CDR2 YFSETQ. The CDR3 reads CASSTPTGVYGQETQYF. The CDR3 DNA is TGCGCCAGCAGCACCCCGACAGGGGTATATGGCCAAGAGACCCAGTACTTC.

The chain carries TRBV30 and TRBJ1-4, with D possibly being TRBD1 (5 bases). Per germline, CDR1 GTSNPN and CDR2 SVGIG (reference sequence). Trimming stripped 2 bases from V and 8 bases from J, with 9 bases between. The CDR3 is 12 amino acids. CDR3 loop: CAWSIGGEKLFF. CDR3 sequence (DNA): TGTGCCTGGAGTATTGGGGGAGAAAAACTGTTTTTT.

The chain carries TRBV5-1 and TRBJ1-1; weak D call: TRBD1 (6 bases). The CDR3 covers 15 residues. The V and J ends lost 0 bases and 5 bases respectively, with 14 bases between them. Germline V gene data show CDR1 as SGHRS and CDR2 as YFSETQ. The CDR3 nucleotides are TGCGCCAGCAGCTTGGTGGGGGGCGCAGGGACTGAAGCTTTCTTT. It specifies CASSLVGGAGTEAFF.

For this clone: A much bigger clone sits one base away, suggesting this may be a read error. The chain links TRBV28 to TRBJ2-7; D call uncertain. The CDR3 covers 11 residues. Trimming cost V 6 bases and J 4 bases, with 7 bases left between them. The V gene's germline CDR1 is MDHEN and CDR2 SYDVKM. The CDR3 region is CASSSEYEQYF. CDR3 DNA sequence: TGTGCCAGCAGCAGTGAATACGAGCAGTACTTC.

This clone has more than one count but fewer than ten. The chain is built from TRBV6-1 and TRBJ2-7, with a weak D call TRBD2 (6 bases). The germline gives CDR1 MNHNS, CDR2 SASEGT. Deletions cut 6 bases from V and 3 bases from J, with 15 bases between. The length of the CDR3 is 14 residues. The CDR3 region has the DNA TGTGCCAGCAGAGGTCTGGGAGGCAACTACGAGCAGTACTTC. It is translated as CASRGLGGNYEQYF.

The V gene is TRBV11-3, the J gene TRBJ1-6; possibly TRBD1 for D (6 bases). V lost 3 bases to trimming and J lost 7 bases, with 13 bases between them. The CDR3 runs to 15 residues. Germline lookup yields CDR1 SGHNT and CDR2 YENEEA. The CDR3 DNA is TGTGCCAGCAGCTTTCAGGGGAGTAGGAATTCACCCCTCCACTTT. This sequence encodes CASSFQGSRNSPLHF.

V usage is TRBV9 and J usage is TRBJ2-7; 8 bases are a match to TRBD1. V was clipped by 3 bases and J by 5 bases; unmatched bases: 7. In germline, CDR1 is SGDLS, CDR2 YYNGEE. The CDR3 has 14 residues. The CDR3 nucleotides read TGTGCCAGCAGCGCCCCGGACAGGGCTAACGAGCAGTACTTC. This gives the protein CASSAPDRANEQYF.

Points on this clone: In the same sample, other DNA sequences code for this CDR3. This chain links TRBV2 with TRBJ1-1; no reliable D call. The CDR3 is 14 amino acids. Between the trimmed V and J ends, which lost 4 bases and 1 base, there was a span of 10 bases. Germline CDR1 reads SNHLY; CDR2 reads FYNNEI. Here the CDR3 reads CASSVRTRNTEAFF. The CDR3 bases are TGTGCCAGCAGTGTGAGGACCCGGAACACTGAAGCTTTCTTT.

The chain's CDR3 is CASSSHRDTEAFF. The CDR3 DNA is TGTGCCAGCTCATCGCATCGGGACACTGAAGCTTTCTTT. The chain recombines TRBV18 with TRBJ1-1; no definite D call. Germline V gene data show CDR1 as KGHSH and CDR2 as LQKENI. Trimming took 5 bases from V and 3 from J, leaving 10 bases between them. This CDR3 spans 13 amino acids.

The chain links TRBV27 to TRBJ2-5; possibly TRBD2 for D (5 bases). Germline-derived CDR1 and CDR2 are MNHEY and SMNVEV (reference sequence). This CDR3 has 14 amino acids. Trimming cost V 5 bases and J 2 bases, with 12 bases left between them. This chain's CDR3 is CASSPWGVQETQYF. CDR3 DNA: TGTGCCAGCAGTCCCTGGGGAGTACAAGAGACCCAGTACTTC.

V and J are TRBV6-5 and TRBJ2-7; 10 bases are a match to TRBD2. CDR1 and CDR2 (germline): MNHEY, SVGAGI. There are 14 residues in the CDR3. Germline trimming cut 5 bases from V and 1 base from J; bases unmatched to any gene: 2. CDR3 sequence (DNA): TGTGCCAGCAGTGCGACTAGCGGGTCCTACGAGCAGTACTTC. It yields the protein CASSATSGSYEQYF.

This rearrangement joins TRBV2 to TRBJ2-5; 9 bases match TRBD2. Trimming removed 9 bases from V and 4 bases from J; junction bases left unmatched: 12. The CDR3 runs 15 residues. Per germline, CDR1 SNHLY and CDR2 FYNNEI. Written as DNA, the CDR3 is TGTGCCAGTAAGCGGGAGGAAACCCGCGGAGAGACCCAGTACTTC. Its protein is CASKREETRGETQYF. Supplemented by reference TRBV2 and TRBJ2-5, the full variable domain reads EPEVTQTPSHQVTQMGQEVILRCVPISNHLYFYWYRQILGQKVEFLVSFYNNEISEKSEIFDDQFSVERPDGSNFTLKIRSTKLEDSAMYFCASKREETRGETQYFGPGTRLLVL.